This is a list of T cell receptor beta chains from one sample in a study of cytotoxic CD8 clonotypes in ibrutinib-treated CLL. The method was immunoSEQ multiplex PCR; TCRdb's version includes in-frame clones alone and lacks a portion of them. The table has roughly 250,000 clones, 60% to 75% seen once. Sequenced material: PBMCs, taken after 24 months of ibrutinib treatment. All receptors derive from a human donor with chronic lymphocytic leukemia. The CDR3 runs from the conserved cysteine through the conserved F or W. A D gene is named only where the DNA matches it firmly. Some rows mark clone size as missing; the rest say once, few, many or name a class of expanded clone.

J: TRBJ1-2; V: TRBV28; D: NA; size: NA; CDR3: CASSQDSDYYGYTF; DNA: TGTGCCAGCAGTCAGGACAGCGATTACTATGGCTACACCTTC
J: TRBJ2-3; V: TRBV5-8; D: NA; size: NA; CDR3: CASSLDRVRTDTQYF; DNA: TGTGCCAGCAGCTTGGACAGGGTTCGGACAGATACGCAGTATTTT
J: TRBJ1-5; V: TRBV11-1; D: NA; size: NA; CDR3: CASSLASNQPQHF; DNA: TGTGCCAGCAGCTTAGCATCCAATCAGCCCCAGCATTTT
J: TRBJ2-1; V: TRBV5-1; D: TRBD2; size: NA; CDR3: CASSLLAGSYNEQFF; DNA: TGCGCCAGCAGCCTCCTAGCGGGCTCCTACAATGAGCAGTTCTTC
J: TRBJ2-5; V: TRBV7-2; D: TRBD2; size: NA; CDR3: CASIEGLAGETQYF; DNA: TGTGCCAGCATCGAAGGACTAGCGGGGGAGACCCAGTACTTC
J: TRBJ2-1; V: TRBV28; D: NA; size: NA; CDR3: CASSYGGQYNEQFF; DNA: TGTGCCAGCAGTTACGGGGGACAGTACAATGAGCAGTTCTTC
J: TRBJ2-7; V: TRBV25-1; D: NA; size: few; CDR3: CASIPRRGRRYF; DNA: TGTGCCAGCATACCTAGGAGGGGGCGTAGGTACTTC
J: TRBJ1-5; V: TRBV6-4; D: NA; size: NA; CDR3: CASSESGLSNQPQHF; DNA: TGTGCCAGCAGTGAATCTGGTTTGAGCAATCAGCCCCAGCATTTT
J: TRBJ2-6; V: TRBV15; D: NA; size: NA; CDR3: CATSRDRYRANVLTF; DNA: TGTGCCACCAGCAGAGATCGGTATAGGGCCAACGTCCTGACTTTC
J: TRBJ2-7; V: TRBV11-3; D: TRBD2; size: NA; CDR3: CASSLGGTSGYEQYF; DNA: TGTGCCAGCAGCTTGGGAGGGACTAGCGGCTACGAGCAGTACTTC
J: TRBJ2-7; V: TRBV28; D: TRBD2; size: NA; CDR3: CASSFPQSGRYF; DNA: TGTGCCAGCAGTTTCCCCCAGAGCGGGAGGTACTTC
J: TRBJ2-5; V: TRBV6-5; D: TRBD2; size: few; CDR3: CASGREETQYF; DNA: TGTGCCAGCGGGAGGGAGGAGACCCAGTACTTC
J: TRBJ1-5; V: TRBV7-9; D: TRBD1; size: NA; CDR3: CASSYAGGTDSYSNQPQHF; DNA: TGTGCCAGCAGCTACGCCGGCGGGACAGACTCATATAGCAATCAGCCCCAGCATTTT
J: TRBJ2-5; V: TRBV5-6; D: TRBD2; size: NA; CDR3: CASSLPTAGEETQYF; DNA: TGTGCCAGCAGCTTGCCCACAGCGGGAGAAGAGACCCAGTACTTC
J: TRBJ2-3; V: TRBV5-1; D: NA; size: NA; CDR3: CASSPQLTDTQYF; DNA: TGCGCCAGCAGCCCCCAACTTACAGATACGCAGTATTTT
J: TRBJ2-7; V: TRBV28; D: NA; size: NA; CDR3: CATYRPGSYEQYF; DNA: TGTGCCACTTACCGCCCGGGCTCCTACGAGCAGTACTTC
J: TRBJ2-1; V: TRBV7-6; D: TRBD1; size: NA; CDR3: CASSFPTGDPYNEQFF; DNA: TGTGCCAGCAGCTTTCCGACAGGGGACCCCTACAATGAGCAGTTCTTC
J: TRBJ2-7; V: TRBV15; D: NA; size: NA; CDR3: CATSRDGSLGEQYF; DNA: TGTGCCACCAGCAGAGATGGGTCCCTTGGCGAGCAGTACTTC
J: TRBJ2-4; V: TRBV7-2; D: NA; size: NA; CDR3: CASSLAALAVQYF; DNA: TGTGCCAGCAGCTTAGCGGCGCTGGCGGTTCAGTACTTC
J: TRBJ2-2; V: TRBV5-6; D: NA; size: NA; CDR3: CASSLVGVTAGELFF; DNA: TGTGCCAGCAGCTTGGTCGGGGTCACAGCCGGGGAGCTGTTTTTT
J: TRBJ1-5; V: TRBV4-2; D: NA; size: NA; CDR3: CASSKAYLVSNQPQHF; DNA: TGTGCCAGCAGCAAAGCATACCTGGTTAGCAATCAGCCCCAGCATTTT